The 31 T cell receptor beta chains presented below share a single source sample, sequenced in a study of T cell responses to AZD1222 COVID-19 vaccine. Sequencing used immunoSEQ multiplex PCR; TCRdb keeps in-frame clones, though not all of them. The table includes about 140,000 clones, approximately 92% detected once. The sequencing here drew on peripheral blood, taken on day 0 of AZD1222 vaccination. All receptors derive from an adult in good health.

This rearrangement joins TRBV6-5 to TRBJ2-7; 7 bases line up with TRBD2. CDR3 length: 13 amino acids. J was trimmed by 5 bases and V by 6 bases; bases with no gene match: 7. CDR1 is MNHEY and CDR2 is SVGAGI in the germline V gene. DNA of the CDR3: TGTGCCAGCAGCAGAAGCGGGATCGACGAGCAGTACTTC. Amino acids: CASSRSGIDEQYF.

J is TRBJ1-6 and V is TRBV7-2; D is undetermined. Looked up from germline, CDR1 is SGHTA and CDR2 is FQGNSA. This CDR3 is built from 15 residues. V dropped 5 bases and J dropped 4 bases, with 12 bases sitting between them. In nucleotides, the CDR3 is TGTGCCAGCAGCGTCCAATCACAGTATAATTCACCCCTCCACTTT. Protein product: CASSVQSQYNSPLHF.

The chain joins TRBV6-5 to TRBJ1-2; no clear D gene. The CDR3 length is 15 residues. Trimming pared 0 bases from V and 0 bases from J, leaving 8 bases between. Germline loops: CDR1 MNHEY, CDR2 SVGAGI. The chain's CDR3 is CASSYSLGANYGYTF. For the CDR3, the DNA is TGTGCCAGCAGTTACTCGTTGGGCGCTAACTATGGCTACACCTTC.

V is TRBV5-1 and J is TRBJ2-5; D is uncertain. There are 14 residues in the CDR3. V was trimmed by 3 bases and J by 2 bases, leaving 11 bases between them. CDR1 and CDR2 (germline): SGHRS, YFSETQ. CDR3 loop: CASSSSDFQETQYF. CDR3 in DNA: TGCGCCAGCAGCTCGTCAGACTTTCAAGAGACCCAGTACTTC.

V is TRBV5-5 and J is TRBJ1-4; D unresolved. CDR3 length equals 13 residues. Trimming pared 2 bases from V and 8 bases from J, leaving 10 bases between. CDR1 is SGHKS and CDR2 is YYEKEE in the germline V gene (reference sequence). Written as DNA, the CDR3 is TGTGCCAGCAGCTTTCGGGATCGGGAAAAACTGTTTTTT. Translating it yields CASSFRDREKLFF.

The genes are TRBV28 and TRBJ2-7; 11 bases agree with TRBD1. Trimming took 5 bases from V and 3 from J; bases not matched to a gene: 3. CDR3 length: 14 residues. The V gene's germline CDR1 is MDHEN and CDR2 SYDVKM. CDR3 DNA: TGTGCCAGCAGTGTGGGGACAGGGGGCTACGAGCAGTACTTC. This gives the protein CASSVGTGGYEQYF.

The V gene is TRBV19, the J gene TRBJ2-7; a possible D gene is TRBD2 (5 bases). The CDR3 consists of 13 residues. Germline lookup yields CDR1 LNHDA and CDR2 SQIVND (reference sequence). Trimming removed 3 bases at V and 4 bases at J, with 10 bases between. CDR3 region: CASSMARGYEQYF. CDR3 nucleotides: TGTGCCAGTAGTATGGCCAGAGGGTACGAGCAGTACTTC.

The chain has TRBV6-5 and TRBJ2-2; unclear D gene. The CDR3 is 13 amino acids. Germline V gives CDR1 MNHEY, CDR2 SVGAGI. Trimming cost V 4 bases and J 1 base, with 4 bases left between them. The DNA of the CDR3 is TGTGCCAGCAGTTTGGAGAACACCGGGGAGCTGTTTTTT. This encodes CASSLENTGELFF.

This clone was observed a single time. J is TRBJ2-1 and V is TRBV2; TRBD1 matches at 7 bases. V was clipped by 6 bases and J by 6 bases; unmatched bases: 5. Germline V gene lookup returns CDR1 SNHLY and CDR2 FYNNEI. This CDR3 is 13 amino acids long. The CDR3 DNA reads as TGTGCCAGCAGCCGGGACAGCTTCAATGAGCAGTTCTTC. It translates to CASSRDSFNEQFF.

The chain employs TRBV6-1 and TRBJ2-7; tentatively, D is TRBD1 (6 bases). V was pared by 3 bases and J by 2 bases, with 14 bases between. Germline V gives CDR1 MNHNS, CDR2 SASEGT. This CDR3 is 15 amino acids long. CDR3 sequence (DNA): TGTGCCAGCAGTGATGGTGGGGGCCCCACCTACGAGCAGTACTTC. Protein sequence: CASSDGGGPTYEQYF.

The V call is TRBV27, the J call TRBJ2-5; D gene uncertain. V lost 5 bases, J lost 2 bases, and 9 bases lay in between. CDR1 is MNHEY, CDR2 SMNVEV, per germline (reference sequence). There are 13 residues in the CDR3. CDR3 coding DNA: TGTGCCAGCAGTACGACCCGGCAAGAGACCCAGTACTTC. Translating it yields CASSTTRQETQYF.

About this clone itself: Distinct nucleotide sequences in the sample also encode this CDR3. V gene TRBV19 combines with J gene TRBJ2-5; D remains ambiguous. V gave up 3 bases and J gave up 5 bases, with 4 bases separating them. CDR1 and CDR2 (germline): LNHDA, SQIVND (reference sequence). CDR3 length: 11 residues. The CDR3 here is CASSIAETQYF. The DNA for the CDR3 is TGTGCCAGTAGTATCGCGGAGACCCAGTACTTC.

The V and J genes are TRBV2 and TRBJ1-3, with D hard to call. CDR3 length equals 16 residues. V was trimmed by 1 base and J by 3 bases, leaving 13 bases between them. CDR1 and CDR2 (germline): SNHLY, FYNNEI. The CDR3 loop reads CASSEDGPAGGNTIYF. CDR3 nucleotides: TGTGCCAGCAGTGAAGACGGCCCCGCAGGTGGAAACACCATATATTTT.

This clone has just a few counts. V usage is TRBV27 and J usage is TRBJ2-5, with 11 nucleotides matching TRBD2. Losses at the gene ends were 3 bases for V and 4 bases for J; bases not matched to a gene: 7. Germline V CDR1 and CDR2: MNHEY, SMNVEV (reference sequence). This CDR3 spans 16 amino acids. CDR3 loop: CASSLGASGGRETQYF. The CDR3 nucleotides are TGTGCCAGCAGTTTGGGGGCTAGCGGGGGGAGAGAGACCCAGTACTTC.

The chain joins TRBV11-2 to TRBJ2-1, with TRBD1 identical over 8 bases. Germline V gene lookup returns CDR1 SGHAT and CDR2 FQNNGV. The CDR3 consists of 14 residues. Trimming at V came to 4 bases and at J to 4 bases, leaving 3 bases not matched to a gene. The DNA for the CDR3 is TGTGCCAGCAGCTGGGGGACAGGTTACAATGAGCAGTTCTTC. It codes for CASSWGTGYNEQFF.

This clone was seen a few times. The J gene is TRBJ1-6, the V gene TRBV2, with TRBD1 matching 9 bases. The CDR3 contains 15 residues. In germline, CDR1 is SNHLY, CDR2 FYNNEI. Trimming removed 6 bases from V and 5 bases from J; junction bases left unmatched: 5. The CDR3 DNA sequence: TGTGCCAGCAGACCCGGGACAGGGAATAATTCACCCCTCCACTTT. Its protein is CASRPGTGNNSPLHF.

V is TRBV14 and J is TRBJ2-2, with 9 bases fitting TRBD2. The CDR3 runs 16 residues. V was clipped by 2 bases and J by 1 base; unmatched bases: 2. Per germline, CDR1 SGHDN and CDR2 FVKESK. The chain's CDR3 is CASSQRLAVNTGELFF. The CDR3 DNA is TGTGCCAGCAGCCAACGACTAGCGGTGAACACCGGGGAGCTGTTTTTT.

This chain connects TRBV24-1 to TRBJ1-1, with TRBD1 matching 7 bases. Germline CDR1 KGHDR, CDR2 SFDVKD. The CDR3 has 14 residues. The V and J ends lost 7 bases and 0 bases, in that order; junction bases with no gene match: 4. CDR3 in amino acids: CATSLGQLNTEAFF. CDR3 sequence (DNA): TGTGCCACCAGCCTGGGACAGTTGAACACTGAAGCTTTCTTT.

This clone was counted a single time. The chain is built from TRBV2 and TRBJ1-5; D might be TRBD1 (6 bases). Trimming pared 5 bases from V and 0 bases from J, leaving 17 bases between. The CDR3 sequence is 17 residues long. CDR1 is SNHLY and CDR2 is FYNNEI in the germline V gene. CDR3 DNA: TGTGCCAGCAGTCGGTTTCGCAGGGGCGATAGCAATCAGCCCCAGCATTTT. The encoded protein is CASSRFRRGDSNQPQHF.

This clone was found once. This chain links TRBV28 with TRBJ2-2, with TRBD2 matching over 7 bases. With V trimmed by 6 bases and J by 6 bases, 10 bases remained unmatched. Germline V gene sequence: CDR1 MDHEN, CDR2 SYDVKM. The CDR3 spans 15 residues. CDR3 residues: CASSRPDGGAGELFF. In DNA form, the CDR3 reads TGTGCCAGCAGCCGACCTGATGGGGGGGCCGGGGAGCTGTTTTTT.

To note about this clone: This sample also contains other DNA sequences that code for the same CDR3. V and J are TRBV11-2 and TRBJ1-3; no definite D call. V was clipped by 1 base and J by 4 bases, with 2 bases between them. This CDR3 is built from 12 residues. Germline CDR1 and CDR2: SGHAT and FQNNGV. CDR3: CASSLAGNTIYF. DNA for the CDR3: TGTGCCAGCAGCTTAGCGGGAAACACCATATATTTT.

This chain uses TRBV18 with TRBJ1-5; maybe TRBD1 (5 bases). CDR1 and CDR2 (germline): KGHSH, LQKENI. The CDR3 is 16 residues long. V was shortened by 3 bases and J by 0 bases, with 12 bases between the two germline ends. The CDR3 DNA is TGTGCCAGCTCACCGGCACGCGGGGGTAGCAATCAGCCCCAGCATTTT. Its protein is CASSPARGGSNQPQHF.

The chain joins TRBV7-2 to TRBJ2-2; D not resolved. Germline V lookup: CDR1 SGHTA, CDR2 FQGNSA. The CDR3 consists of 13 residues. Deletions cut 5 bases from V and 6 bases from J, with 10 bases between. Here the CDR3 reads CASSTRAAGELFF. Written as DNA, the CDR3 is TGTGCCAGCAGCACAAGGGCCGCCGGGGAGCTGTTTTTT.

V usage is TRBV3-1 (or the pseudogene TRBV3-2) and J usage is TRBJ1-1; 7 bases line up with TRBD1. The CDR3 is 14 residues long. Germline V CDR1 and CDR2: LGHDT, YNNKEL (reference sequence). The V gene end was trimmed by 4 bases and the J gene end by 1 base; junction bases not matched to a gene: 3. CDR3 sequence (DNA): TGTGCCAGCAGCCGGGCAGGGGGGAACACTGAAGCTTTCTTT. Translating gives CASSRAGGNTEAFF.

V gene TRBV3-1 (or the pseudogene TRBV3-2) combines with J gene TRBJ2-5; the match to TRBD2 covers 9 bases. Germline-derived CDR1 and CDR2 are LGHDT and YNNKEL (reference sequence). The CDR3 loop spans 17 amino acids. After removal of 0 bases from V and 5 bases from J, the junction contained 10 bases not matched to a gene. This chain's CDR3 is CASSQDFAGGPIETQYF. For the CDR3, the DNA is TGTGCCAGCAGCCAAGATTTCGCGGGAGGGCCCATTGAGACCCAGTACTTC.

The chain combines TRBV29-1 with TRBJ2-7; 10 bases map to TRBD2. The CDR3 loop spans 14 amino acids. Losses at the gene ends were 6 bases for V and 3 bases for J; bases not matched to a gene: 8. CDR1 and CDR2 (germline): SQVTM, ANQGSEA. DNA of the CDR3: TGCAGCGTCGTTGAAGCGGGAGGGCACTACGAGCAGTACTTC. Translation gives CSVVEAGGHYEQYF.

The chain joins TRBV2 to TRBJ1-2; possibly TRBD1 for D (5 bases). V lost 2 bases and J lost 3, with 10 bases in between. CDR1 and CDR2 (germline): SNHLY, FYNNEI. This CDR3 region has 14 residues. For the CDR3, the DNA is TGTGCCAGCAGTGAACGCAGCAGGGACTATGGCTACACCTTC. Translation gives CASSERSRDYGYTF.

The V gene is TRBV4-1, the J gene TRBJ2-7; 9 nucleotides line up with TRBD2. CDR1 MGHRA and CDR2 YSYEKL come from the germline V gene. V shed 3 bases and J 4 bases; nucleotides not matched to a gene: 4. The CDR3 extends over 14 amino acids. The DNA for the CDR3 is TGCGCCAGCAGCCACGGGGCGGGGGGGTACGAGCAGTACTTC. Its protein product is CASSHGAGGYEQYF.

Here the CDR3 DNA reads TGTGCCAACCCTCTCCCGGCCAGCGCCAATCAGCCCCAGCATTTT. Its translation is CANPLPASANQPQHF. The J gene is TRBJ1-5, the V gene TRBV21-1. TRBV21-1 is reported as a pseudogene. CDR3 length: 15 residues.

This chain uses TRBV6-1 with TRBJ2-7, with D hard to call. Germline V gene lookup returns CDR1 MNHNS and CDR2 SASEGT. Between the trimmed V and J ends, which lost 2 bases and 0 bases, there was a span of 5 bases. The CDR3 is 13 residues long. CDR3 bases: TGTGCCAGCAGTGAACCGGGCTCCTACGAGCAGTACTTC. This encodes CASSEPGSYEQYF.

V usage is TRBV28 and J usage is TRBJ1-6; a possible D gene is TRBD1 (6 bases). V shed 6 bases and J shed 4 bases, with 10 bases lying between them. CDR3 length equals 14 residues. Germline lookup yields CDR1 MDHEN and CDR2 SYDVKM. In DNA, the CDR3 is TGTGCCAGCAGGGTACAGGGATATAATTCACCCCTCCACTTT. Protein: CASRVQGYNSPLHF.